A single T cell receptor beta chain is shown here with its context. This entry is derived from a study of blood T cell repertoires in COVID-19. Study details: Sites across the United States, Italy and Spain contributed samples from acute and convalescent COVID-19. The analysed material was cDNA or gDNA that came from T cells, B-cell-depleted T cells, or PBMCs.

Source study methods: Estimates of nucleated cell counts were drawn from the amplification of reference gene primers. Some clones are missing from TCRdb's copy, which holds only in-frame ones; the method was immunoSEQ multiplex PCR. V and J calls and clone size are those listed in that table; D and trimming were worked out from the DNA. The table shows 100,000 to 120,000 clones, with around 76% occurring only once. J lost 4 bases, V lost 3 bases, and 2 bases had no gene match. The CDR3 runs 14 residues. The germline gives CDR1 KGHSH, CDR2 LQKENI. The chain has TRBV18 and TRBJ2-3; 9 positions match TRBD2. Material: peripheral blood. This clonotype was obtained from a woman older than 75 with acute or convalescent COVID-19. The CDR3: CASSPGTSSDTQYF. CDR3 DNA sequence: TGTGCCAGCTCACCCGGGACTAGCTCAGATACGCAGTATTTT.